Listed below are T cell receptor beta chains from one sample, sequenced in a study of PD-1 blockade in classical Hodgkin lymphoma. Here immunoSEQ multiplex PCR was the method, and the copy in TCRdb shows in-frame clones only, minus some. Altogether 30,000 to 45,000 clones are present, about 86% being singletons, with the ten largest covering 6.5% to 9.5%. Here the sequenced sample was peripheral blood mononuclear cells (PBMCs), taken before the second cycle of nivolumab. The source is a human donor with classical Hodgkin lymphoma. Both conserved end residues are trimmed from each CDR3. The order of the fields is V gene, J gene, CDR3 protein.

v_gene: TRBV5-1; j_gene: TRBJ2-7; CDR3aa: ASRRGLSYEQY
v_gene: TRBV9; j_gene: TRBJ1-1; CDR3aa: ASSPRTGYLNTEAF
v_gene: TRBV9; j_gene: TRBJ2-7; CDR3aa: ASSVSGLYEQY
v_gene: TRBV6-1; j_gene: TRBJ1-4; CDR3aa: ASSGESGLLDEKLF
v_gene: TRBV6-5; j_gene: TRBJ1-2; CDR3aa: ASGNSNYGYT
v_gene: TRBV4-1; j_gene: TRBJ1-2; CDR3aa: ASSQEQGNYGYT
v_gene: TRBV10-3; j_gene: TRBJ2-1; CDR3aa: AISESILLAGGPGMNEQF
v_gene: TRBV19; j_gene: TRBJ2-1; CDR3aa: ASSIDLRLAGVSNEQF
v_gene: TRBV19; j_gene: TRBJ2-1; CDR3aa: ASYHRKRDYYNEQF
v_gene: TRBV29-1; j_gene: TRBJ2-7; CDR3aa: SVENAGGGYEQY
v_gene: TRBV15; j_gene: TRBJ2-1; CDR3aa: ATSRPGTTYNEQF
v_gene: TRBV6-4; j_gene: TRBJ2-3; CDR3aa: ASSEFPAGGPTDTQY
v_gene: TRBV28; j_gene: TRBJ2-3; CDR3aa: ASSGASGSRLVLQY
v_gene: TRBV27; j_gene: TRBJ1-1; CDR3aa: ASSPPQWRNTEAF
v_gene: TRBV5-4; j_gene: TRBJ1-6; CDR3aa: ASSLAGQGRNSPLH
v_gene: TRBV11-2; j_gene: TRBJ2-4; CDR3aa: ASSLQWVVDIQY
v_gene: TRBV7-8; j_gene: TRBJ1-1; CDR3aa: ASSLSRTGGSRAF
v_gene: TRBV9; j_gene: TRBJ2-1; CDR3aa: ASSVGNALGQGVYNEQF
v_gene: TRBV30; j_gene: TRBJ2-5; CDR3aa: AWDYGREWRETQY
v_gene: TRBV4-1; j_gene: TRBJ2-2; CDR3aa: ASSLSAGELF
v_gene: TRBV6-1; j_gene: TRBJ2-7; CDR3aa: ASSELTSGLYYEQY
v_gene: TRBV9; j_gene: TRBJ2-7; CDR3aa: ASSVAGTGGYEQY
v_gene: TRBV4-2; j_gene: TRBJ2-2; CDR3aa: ASSHNTHGETSNTGELF
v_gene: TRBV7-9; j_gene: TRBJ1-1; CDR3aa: ASSRLTDRGNTEAF
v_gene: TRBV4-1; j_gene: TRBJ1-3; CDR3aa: ASSQGLSGNTIY
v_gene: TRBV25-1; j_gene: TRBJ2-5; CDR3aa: ASSGQGAGWTQY
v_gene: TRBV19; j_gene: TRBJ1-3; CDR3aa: ASRQRTGSSGNTIY
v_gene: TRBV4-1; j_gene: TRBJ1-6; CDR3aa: ASSQASTGVGSYNSPLH
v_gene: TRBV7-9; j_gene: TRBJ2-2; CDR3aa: ASSLAMGLAHTGELF
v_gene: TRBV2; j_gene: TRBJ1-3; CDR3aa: ASSEARGLSGNTIY
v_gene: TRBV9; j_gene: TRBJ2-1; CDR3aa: ASSEAGQRPEEQF
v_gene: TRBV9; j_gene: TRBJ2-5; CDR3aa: ASSGSGTAEETQY
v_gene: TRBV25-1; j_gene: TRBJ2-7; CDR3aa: ASSTSGEQY
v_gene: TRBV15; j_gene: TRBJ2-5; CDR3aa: ATSRKILAGEETQY
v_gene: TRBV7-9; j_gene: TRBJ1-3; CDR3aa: ASSFDPTSYGNTIY